The T cell receptor (beta chain) under discussion was sequenced for a study of blood T cell repertoires in COVID-19. Sequenced by immunoSEQ multiplex PCR; TCRdb stores in-frame clones only, minus some. This table has roughly 400,000 clones, roughly 84% appearing once. This CDR3 has 17 amino acids. Losses at the gene ends were 5 bases for V and 4 bases for J; bases not matched to a gene: 16. Germline V gene lookup returns CDR1 MDHEN and CDR2 SYDVKM. The receptor's source is a woman between 18 and 30 years old who had been exposed to COVID-19. J is TRBJ1-2 and V is TRBV28; 7 bases agree with TRBD1. The sample was PBMCs or T cells enriched from blood (not recorded which). CDR3: CASSLAGQFAQGYGYTF. The CDR3, as DNA: TGTGCCAGCAGTCTCGCGGGACAGTTCGCCCAGGGCTATGGCTACACCTTC.